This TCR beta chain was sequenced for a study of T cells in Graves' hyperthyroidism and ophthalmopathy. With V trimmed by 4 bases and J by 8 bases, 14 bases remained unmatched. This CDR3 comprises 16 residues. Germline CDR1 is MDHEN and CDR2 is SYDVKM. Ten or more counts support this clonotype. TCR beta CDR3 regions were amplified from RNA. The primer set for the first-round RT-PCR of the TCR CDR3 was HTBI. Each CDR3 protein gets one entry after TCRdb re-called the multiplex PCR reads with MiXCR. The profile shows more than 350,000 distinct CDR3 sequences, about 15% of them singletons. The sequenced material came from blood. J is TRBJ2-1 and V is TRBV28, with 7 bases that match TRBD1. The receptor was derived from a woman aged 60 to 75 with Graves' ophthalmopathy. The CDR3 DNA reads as TGTGCCAGCAGTTCCTTCGACAGGGTCGGTCGTTATGAGCAGTTCTTC. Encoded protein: CASSSFDRVGRYEQFF.